Presented here are 14 T cell receptor beta chains from one specimen sequenced in a study of OX40 agonist ivuxolimab in advanced cancers. Data came from immunoSEQ multiplex PCR; TCRdb stores just in-frame clones and leaves some out. The repertoire holds 55,000 to 90,000 clones, 75% to 85% seen once, with approximately 0.4% in the top ten. Specimen: CD4+ or CD8+ T cells sorted from blood, collected in a trial of the OX40 agonist ivuxolimab. The origin of the receptors is an adult with an advanced solid tumor such as melanoma, head and neck, liver or kidney cancer.

This clone has a single count. J is TRBJ2-1 and V is TRBV4-1; no reliable D call. Trimming shortened V by 0 bases and J by 0 bases, and 6 bases separated the two germline ends. The CDR3 consists of 15 residues. The germline V gene encodes CDR1 MGHRA and CDR2 YSYEKL. CDR3 bases: TGCGCCAGCAGCCAAGACGCCCGCTCCTACAATGAGCAGTTCTTC. Protein product: CASSQDARSYNEQFF.

The chain employs TRBV7-2 and TRBJ2-1; tentatively, D is TRBD1 or TRBD2 (5 bases each). The CDR3 has 13 residues. V lost 1 base, J lost 10 bases, and 11 bases lay in between. Germline V gene lookup returns CDR1 SGHTA and CDR2 FQGNSA. The CDR3, as DNA: TGTGCCAGCAGCTTAGGAGGGGTAGGGGAGCAGTTCTTC. Its translation is CASSLGGVGEQFF.

V usage is TRBV4-3 and J usage is TRBJ2-2; 10 bases are shared with TRBD2. This CDR3 has 18 residues. Germline V lookup: CDR1 LGHNA, CDR2 YSLEER. Trimming at V came to 4 bases and at J to 6 bases, leaving 14 bases not matched to a gene. The CDR3 sequence: CASSPPWASGSYAGELFF. Here the CDR3 DNA reads TGCGCCAGCAGCCCCCCCTGGGCTAGCGGGAGTTACGCCGGGGAGCTGTTTTTT.

The rearrangement joins TRBV7-9 to TRBJ1-5; no clear D gene. The CDR3 has 15 residues. Germline values: CDR1 SEHNR, CDR2 FQNEAQ (reference sequence). V shed 5 bases and J shed 2 bases, with 13 bases lying between them. DNA for the CDR3: TGTGCCAGCAGCCCGGCTGGGTGGGGCAATCAGCCCCAGCATTTT. This codes for CASSPAGWGNQPQHF.

The chain couples TRBV7-9 to TRBJ1-1; 7 bases line up with TRBD1. The CDR3 is made up of 12 amino acids. The junction had 3 bases not matched to a gene; V was cut back by 3 bases and J by 8 bases. In germline, CDR1 is SEHNR, CDR2 FQNEAQ (reference sequence). The CDR3 protein is CASSFSTGEAFF. DNA for the CDR3: TGTGCCAGCAGCTTTTCGACAGGGGAAGCTTTCTTT.

A few counts support this clone. The V gene is TRBV20-1, the J gene TRBJ1-2; D is perhaps TRBD1 (5 bases). Germline assignment: CDR1 DFQATT and CDR2 SNEGSKA (reference sequence). V was pared by 6 bases and J by 8 bases, with 13 bases between. This CDR3 has 11 amino acids. CDR3: CSAARGGGYTF. CDR3 DNA sequence: TGCAGTGCCGCTAGGGGAGGAGGCTACACCTTC.

This chain's CDR3 is CAWVGFSGGYTF. The CDR3 DNA reads TGTGCCTGGGTGGGGTTCTCGGGCGGCTACACCTTC. This rearrangement joins TRBV30 to TRBJ1-2; D not resolved. Trimming stripped 5 bases from V and 8 bases from J, with 15 bases between. From germline, CDR1 is GTSNPN and CDR2 SVGIG (reference sequence). The CDR3 spans 12 residues. The variable domain in full, completed from reference TRBV30 and TRBJ1-2, reads SQTIHQWPATLVQPVGSPLSLECTVEGTSNPNLYWYRQAAGRGLQLLFYSVGIGQISSEVPQNLSASRPQDRQFILSSKKLLLSDSGFYLCAWVGFSGGYTFGSGTRLTVV.

The gene calls are TRBV27 and TRBJ2-6; 12 positions match TRBD2. V dropped 6 bases and J dropped 2; count of bases not matched to a gene: 8. The germline CDR1 and CDR2 sequences are MNHEY and SMNVEV (reference sequence). The CDR3 has 18 residues. The CDR3 region has the DNA TGTGCCAGCAGCCGAGGGACTAGCGGGTTCACTGGGGCCAACGTCCTGACTTTC. Protein product: CASSRGTSGFTGANVLTF.

This clone was seen a single time. The rearrangement links TRBV28 to TRBJ1-1; TRBD1 might be the D (5 bases). Germline assignment: CDR1 MDHEN and CDR2 SYDVKM. This CDR3 region has 17 residues. V lost 6 bases and J lost 1, with 21 bases in between. CDR3 residues: CASRPLGGAARNTEAFF. The CDR3 DNA follows: TGTGCCAGCAGACCCCTGGGAGGGGCAGCCAGGAACACTGAAGCTTTCTTT.

The chain couples TRBV11-2 to TRBJ1-1, with D hard to call. The CDR3 consists of 14 residues. Trimming removed 5 bases from V and 8 bases from J, with 18 bases in between. Germline values: CDR1 SGHAT, CDR2 FQNNGV. The CDR3 protein is CASSQFNGGVEAFF. CDR3 bases: TGTGCCAGCAGCCAGTTCAACGGCGGCGTAGAAGCTTTCTTT.

This chain uses TRBV6-1 with TRBJ2-2; 9 bases are a match to TRBD1. The CDR3 has 15 residues. Trimming removed 5 bases from V and 6 bases from J; junction bases left unmatched: 7. Germline assignment: CDR1 MNHNS and CDR2 SASEGT. This CDR3 is CASSSDRGHAGELFF. CDR3 bases: TGTGCCAGCAGTTCGGACAGGGGTCATGCCGGGGAGCTGTTTTTT.

Relative to its sample, this clone is medium-sized. This chain links TRBV15 with TRBJ1-4; D unclear. V was shortened by 0 bases and J by 4 bases, with 9 bases between the two germline ends. The CDR3 loop spans 15 amino acids. Germline-derived CDR1 and CDR2 are LNHNV and YYDKDF (reference sequence). The CDR3 loop is CATSRDGQHNEKLFF. The DNA for the CDR3 is TGTGCCACCAGCAGAGATGGGCAGCATAATGAAAAACTGTTTTTT.

The chain recombines TRBV28 with TRBJ2-1, with 8 bases aligning to TRBD2. Germline CDR1 and CDR2: MDHEN and SYDVKM. J gave up 3 bases and V 6 bases, and 10 bases lay outside the gene matches. The CDR3 has 16 amino acids. CDR3: CASRSGGAGLYNEQFF. The DNA of the CDR3 is TGTGCCAGCAGAAGCGGGGGAGCGGGACTCTACAATGAGCAGTTCTTC.

V and J are TRBV19 and TRBJ1-6, with a tentative D call TRBD1 (5 bases). The CDR3 is 12 amino acids. The ends were cut back, 6 bases at V and 9 bases at J, with 9 bases in the middle. Germline assignment: CDR1 LNHDA and CDR2 SQIVND (reference sequence). The CDR3 region is CASSREGSPLHF. In DNA form, the CDR3 reads TGTGCCAGTAGCAGGGAGGGTTCACCCCTCCACTTT. Complete variable domain (other parts from reference TRBV19 and TRBJ1-6): DGGITQSPKYLFRKEGQNVTLSCEQNLNHDAMYWYRQDPGQGLRLIYYSQIVNDFQKGDIAEGYSVSREKKESFPLTVTSAQKNPTAFYLCASSREGSPLHFGNGTRLTVT.